This passage covers 8 T cell receptor beta chains from one sample sequenced in a study of vaccination and CD4 T cells after COVID-19. For these receptors, no antigen is known. The sample's treatment: roughly 10-day PBMC culture with coronavirus spike peptide pools or control peptides (ViraFEST assay). Scientists ran DNA taken from cultured CD4+ T cells through the Oncomine TCR Beta short-read assay for sequencing. From the PCR reads, TCRdb called clonotypes with MiXCR, one entry per CDR3 protein. Of 15,000 to 16,000 distinct CDR3 sequences in the sample, about three quarters were seen once. The sequencing input was CD4+ T cells from blood, cultured in vitro. The receptors were gathered from a human donor who had recovered from COVID-19.

The rearrangement joins TRBV7-9 to TRBJ2-6, with 7 bases fitting TRBD1. With V trimmed by 5 bases and J by 4 bases, 11 bases remained unmatched. Germline V gives CDR1 SEHNR, CDR2 FQNEAQ (reference sequence). The CDR3 spans 17 residues. The CDR3 nucleotides are TGTGCCAGCAGCCGATCGGCAGGGGGTGCAGGGGCCAACGTCCTGACTTTC. Translated, it gives CASSRSAGGAGANVLTF.

V gene TRBV10-1 combines with J gene TRBJ1-1; D gene uncertain. CDR1 WNHNN and CDR2 SYGVQD come from the germline V gene (reference sequence). V lost 0 bases to trimming and J lost 3 bases, with 2 bases between them. The CDR3 has 12 residues. CDR3 region: CASSESDTEAFF. CDR3 bases: TGCGCCAGCAGTGAGTCGGACACTGAAGCTTTCTTT.

The rearrangement links TRBV6-2 or TRBV6-3 to TRBJ2-1; TRBD2 agrees at 12 bases. The CDR3 length is 14 residues. Losses at the gene ends were 6 bases for V and 6 bases for J; bases not matched to a gene: 3. CDR1 is MNHEY and CDR2 is SVGEGT in the germline V gene. The CDR3 sequence is CASRRTSGANEQFF. The DNA for the CDR3 is TGTGCCAGCAGACGGACTAGCGGGGCCAATGAGCAGTTCTTC.

The rearrangement uses TRBV7-2 and TRBJ1-5; D uncertain. The V gene lost 1 base and the J gene lost 4 bases, with 8 bases spanning the gap. CDR1 is SGHTA, CDR2 FQGNSA, per germline. The CDR3 covers 14 residues. The CDR3 loop is CASSLGFTNQPQHF. The DNA for the CDR3 is TGTGCCAGCAGCTTAGGTTTCACAAATCAGCCCCAGCATTTT.

The chain uses TRBV6-1 and TRBJ2-7; TRBD1 matches at 8 bases. CDR1 and CDR2 from the germline V gene are MNHNS and SASEGT. The CDR3 has 14 residues. The trim removed 2 bases at V and 3 bases at J, leaving 3 bases unmatched. The CDR3 spells CASSERGQDYEQYF. The DNA for the CDR3 is TGTGCCAGCAGTGAACGGGGACAGGACTACGAGCAGTACTTC.

The V gene is TRBV30, the J gene TRBJ1-5, with D uncertain. This CDR3 is built from 12 residues. Looked up from germline, CDR1 is GTSNPN and CDR2 is SVGIG (reference sequence). Trimming pared 5 bases from V and 4 bases from J, leaving 9 bases between. The CDR3 loop is CAWDKSNQPQHF. The CDR3 bases are TGTGCCTGGGATAAATCTAATCAGCCCCAGCATTTT.

The CDR3 sequence: CASSRDRGRGNTEAFF. CDR3 coding DNA: TGTGCCAGCAGCCGGGACAGGGGGCGCGGGAACACTGAAGCTTTCTTT. This chain connects TRBV25-1 to TRBJ1-1; 12 positions agree with TRBD1. The germline V gene encodes CDR1 MGHDK and CDR2 SYGVNS. The CDR3 is 16 amino acids. Germline trimming cut 6 bases from V and 1 base from J; bases unmatched to any gene: 6.

A few counts support this clonotype. This sequence joins TRBV24-1 and TRBJ2-7; TRBD2 aligns across 8 bases. Germline assignment: CDR1 KGHDR and CDR2 SFDVKD. V lost 5 bases and J lost 5; bases outside the gene matches: 7. This CDR3 contains 14 residues. As DNA, the CDR3 is TGTGCCACCAGTGCGGCGGGAGGAGTAAACGAGCAGTACTTC. It encodes CATSAAGGVNEQYF.